This T cell receptor beta chain was retrieved from a study of control samples from healthy donors and cancer patients. Between the trimmed V and J ends, which lost 7 bases and 4 bases, there was a span of 10 bases. Germline V gene data show CDR1 as SNHLY and CDR2 as FYNNEI. The CDR3 is 13 amino acids. Sequencing was performed with immunoSEQ multiplex PCR; in TCRdb, only in-frame clones are kept and a portion is missing. This table has about 44,000 clones, 70% appearing once. The source of this sequence is a male donor with melanoma. The chain uses TRBV2 and TRBJ2-2, with TRBD2 as a possible D gene (6 bases). The sample was formalin-fixed, paraffin-embedded tissue. CDR3 nucleotide sequence: TGTGCCAGCACGGGACTCTTCACCGGGGAGCTGTTTTTT. This encodes CASTGLFTGELFF.